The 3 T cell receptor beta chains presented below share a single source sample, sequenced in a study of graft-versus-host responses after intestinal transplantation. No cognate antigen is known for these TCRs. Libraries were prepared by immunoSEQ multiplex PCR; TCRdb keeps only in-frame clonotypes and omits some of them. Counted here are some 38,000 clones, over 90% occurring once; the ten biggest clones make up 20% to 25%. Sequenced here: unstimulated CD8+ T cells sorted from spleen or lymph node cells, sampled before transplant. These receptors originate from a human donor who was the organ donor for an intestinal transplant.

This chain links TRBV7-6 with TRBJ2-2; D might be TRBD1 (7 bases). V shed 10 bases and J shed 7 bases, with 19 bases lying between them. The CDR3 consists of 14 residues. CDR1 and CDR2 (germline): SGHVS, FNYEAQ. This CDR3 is CATGGAEEGGELFF. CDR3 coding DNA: TGTGCCACAGGGGGAGCCGAGGAGGGCGGGGAGCTGTTTTTT. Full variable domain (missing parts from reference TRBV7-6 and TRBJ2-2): GAGVSQSPRYKVTKRGQDVALRCDPISGHVSLYWYRQALGQGPEFLTYFNYEAQQDKSGLPNDRFSAERPEGSISTLTIQRTEQRDSAMYRCATGGAEEGGELFFGEGSRLTVL.

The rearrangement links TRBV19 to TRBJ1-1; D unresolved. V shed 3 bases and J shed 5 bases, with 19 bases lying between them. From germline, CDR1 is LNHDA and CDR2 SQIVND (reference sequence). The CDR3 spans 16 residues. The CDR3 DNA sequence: TGTGCCAGTAGTATCACCAACCCCGTTGGTAGGACTGAAGCTTTCTTT. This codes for CASSITNPVGRTEAFF.

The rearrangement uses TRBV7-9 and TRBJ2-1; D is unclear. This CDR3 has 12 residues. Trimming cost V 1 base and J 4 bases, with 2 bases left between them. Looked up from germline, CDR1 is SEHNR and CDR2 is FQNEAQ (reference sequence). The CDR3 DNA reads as TGTGCCAGCAGCTTAGATTACAATGAGCAGTTCTTC. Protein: CASSLDYNEQFF. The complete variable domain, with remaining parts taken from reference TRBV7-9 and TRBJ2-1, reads DTGVSQNPRHKITKRGQNVTFRCDPISEHNRLYWYRQTLGQGPEFLTYFQNEAQLEKSRLLSDRFSAERPKGSFSTLEIQRTEQGDSAMYLCASSLDYNEQFFGPGTRLTVL.